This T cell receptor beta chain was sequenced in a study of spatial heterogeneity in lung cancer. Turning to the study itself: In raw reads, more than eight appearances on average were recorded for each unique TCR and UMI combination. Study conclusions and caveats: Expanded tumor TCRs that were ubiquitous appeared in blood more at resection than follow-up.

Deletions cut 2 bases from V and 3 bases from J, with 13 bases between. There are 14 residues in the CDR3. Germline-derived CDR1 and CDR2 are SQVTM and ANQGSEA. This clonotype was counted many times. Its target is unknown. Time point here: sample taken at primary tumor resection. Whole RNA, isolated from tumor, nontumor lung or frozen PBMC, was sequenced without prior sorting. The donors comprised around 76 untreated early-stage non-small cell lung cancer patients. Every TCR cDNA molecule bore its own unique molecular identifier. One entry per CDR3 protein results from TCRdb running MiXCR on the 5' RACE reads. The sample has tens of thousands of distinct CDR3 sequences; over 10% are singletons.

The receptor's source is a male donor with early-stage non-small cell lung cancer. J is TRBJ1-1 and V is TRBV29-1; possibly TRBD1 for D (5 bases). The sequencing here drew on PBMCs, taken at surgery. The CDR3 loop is CSVESGGGYTEAFF. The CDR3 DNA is TGCAGCGTTGAAAGCGGGGGAGGATACACTGAAGCTTTCTTT.